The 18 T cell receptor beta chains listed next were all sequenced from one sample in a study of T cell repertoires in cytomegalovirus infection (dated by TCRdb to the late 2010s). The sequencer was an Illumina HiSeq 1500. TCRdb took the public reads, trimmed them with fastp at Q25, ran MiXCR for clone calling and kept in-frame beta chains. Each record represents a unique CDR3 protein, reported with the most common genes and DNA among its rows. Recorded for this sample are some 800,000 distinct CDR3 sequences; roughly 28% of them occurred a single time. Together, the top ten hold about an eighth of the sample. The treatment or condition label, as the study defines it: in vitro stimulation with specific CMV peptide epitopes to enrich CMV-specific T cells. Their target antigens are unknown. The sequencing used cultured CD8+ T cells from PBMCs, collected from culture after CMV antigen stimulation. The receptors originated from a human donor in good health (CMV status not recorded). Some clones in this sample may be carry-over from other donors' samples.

CDR3 sequence: CASSPRRNSEQFF. The CDR3 nucleotides are TGTGCCAGCAGCCCCCGGCGCAATAGCGAGCAGTTCTTC. This rearrangement joins TRBV27 to TRBJ2-1; D gene ambiguous. The CDR3 extends over 13 amino acids. Germline CDR1 reads MNHEY; CDR2 reads SMNVEV (reference sequence). V dropped 6 bases and J dropped 10 bases, with 16 bases sitting between them.

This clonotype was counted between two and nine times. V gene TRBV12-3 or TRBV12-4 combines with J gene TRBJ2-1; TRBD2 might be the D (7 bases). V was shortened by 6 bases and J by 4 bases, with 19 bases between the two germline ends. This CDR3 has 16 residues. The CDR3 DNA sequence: TGTGCCAGCAGCTACGAGGGGGGGTTAGCATACAATGAGCAGTTCTTC. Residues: CASSYEGGLAYNEQFF.

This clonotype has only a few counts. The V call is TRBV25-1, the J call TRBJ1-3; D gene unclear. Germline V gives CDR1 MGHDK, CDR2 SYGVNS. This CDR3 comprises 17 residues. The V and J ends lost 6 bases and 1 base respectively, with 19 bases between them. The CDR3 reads CASRGITGKGSGNTIYF. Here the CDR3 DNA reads TGTGCCAGCAGAGGAATTACGGGGAAAGGGTCTGGAAACACCATATATTTT. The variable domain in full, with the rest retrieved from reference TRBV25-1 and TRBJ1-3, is EADIYQTPRYLVIGTGKKITLECSQTMGHDKMYWYQQDPGMELHLIHYSYGVNSTEKGDLSSESTVSRIRTEHFPLTLESARPSHTSQYLCASRGITGKGSGNTIYFGEGSWLTVV.

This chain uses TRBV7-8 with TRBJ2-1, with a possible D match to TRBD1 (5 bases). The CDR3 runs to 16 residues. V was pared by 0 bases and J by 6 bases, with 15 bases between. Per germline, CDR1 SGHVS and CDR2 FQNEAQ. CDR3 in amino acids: CASSLAITLQGNEQFF. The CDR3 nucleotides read TGTGCCAGCAGCTTAGCGATAACCCTCCAGGGCAATGAGCAGTTCTTC. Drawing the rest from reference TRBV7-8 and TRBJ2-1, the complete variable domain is GAGVSQSPRYKVAKRGQDVALRCDPISGHVSLFWYQQALGQGPEFLTYFQNEAQLDKSGLPSDRFFAERPEGSVSTLKIQRTQQEDSAVYLCASSLAITLQGNEQFFGPGTRLTVL.

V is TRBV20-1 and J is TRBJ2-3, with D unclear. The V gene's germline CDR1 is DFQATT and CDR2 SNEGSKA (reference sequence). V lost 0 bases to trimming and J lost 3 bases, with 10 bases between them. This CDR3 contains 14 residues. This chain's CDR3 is CSARDLIATDTQYF. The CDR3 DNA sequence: TGCAGTGCTAGAGATCTGATAGCTACAGATACGCAGTATTTT.

The CDR3 sequence: CASSPNAGVQETQYF. The DNA of the CDR3 is TGTGCCAGCAGCCCTAACGCCGGGGTCCAAGAGACCCAGTACTTC. This chain connects TRBV11-2 to TRBJ2-5; possible D gene TRBD2, 5 bases. Germline V lookup: CDR1 SGHAT, CDR2 FQNNGV. The V end was cut by 5 bases, the J end by 1 base, with 14 bases between. The length of the CDR3 is 15 residues.

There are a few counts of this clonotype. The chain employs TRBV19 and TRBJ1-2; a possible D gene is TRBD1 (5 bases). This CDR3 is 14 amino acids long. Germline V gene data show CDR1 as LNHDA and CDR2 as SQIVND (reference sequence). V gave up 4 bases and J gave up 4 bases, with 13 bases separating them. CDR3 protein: CASSSRGRLYGYTF. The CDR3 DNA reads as TGTGCCAGTAGTAGCCGGGGCCGCCTCTATGGCTACACCTTC.

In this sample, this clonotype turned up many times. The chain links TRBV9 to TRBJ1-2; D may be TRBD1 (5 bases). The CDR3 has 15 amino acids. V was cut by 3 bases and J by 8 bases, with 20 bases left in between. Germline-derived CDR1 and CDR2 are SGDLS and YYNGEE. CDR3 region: CASSEMGGDRYGYTF. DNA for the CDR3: TGTGCCAGCAGCGAGATGGGGGGAGACCGGTACGGCTACACCTTC. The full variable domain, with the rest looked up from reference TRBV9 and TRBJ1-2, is DSGVTQTPKHLITATGQRVTLRCSPRSGDLSVYWYQQSLDQGLQFLIQYYNGEERAKGNILERFSAQQFPDLHSELNLSSLELGDSALYFCASSEMGGDRYGYTFGSGTRLTVV.

The CDR3 DNA follows: TGTGCCAGCAGTTACAGGGTGGGCACTAATATCTATGGCTACACCTTC. Protein product: CASSYRVGTNIYGYTF. V usage is TRBV25-1 and J usage is TRBJ1-2, with D possibly TRBD1 on 6 matching bases. Trimming removed 5 bases from V and 4 bases from J, with 20 bases in between. The CDR3 contains 16 residues. Germline V gene sequence: CDR1 MGHDK, CDR2 SYGVNS.

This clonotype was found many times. DNA for the CDR3: TGTGCCAGCAGCCTAGAGCGGGGGACCCAAGAGACCCAGTACTTC. Amino acid sequence: CASSLERGTQETQYF. The J gene is TRBJ2-5, the V gene TRBV7-8; 8 bases agree with TRBD2. The CDR3 spans 15 residues. With 5 bases clipped from V and 1 base from J, the junction kept 6 bases outside the gene matches. The germline V gene encodes CDR1 SGHVS and CDR2 FQNEAQ. Supplemented by reference TRBV7-8 and TRBJ2-5, the full variable domain reads GAGVSQSPRYKVAKRGQDVALRCDPISGHVSLFWYQQALGQGPEFLTYFQNEAQLDKSGLPSDRFFAERPEGSVSTLKIQRTQQEDSAVYLCASSLERGTQETQYFGPGTRLLVL.

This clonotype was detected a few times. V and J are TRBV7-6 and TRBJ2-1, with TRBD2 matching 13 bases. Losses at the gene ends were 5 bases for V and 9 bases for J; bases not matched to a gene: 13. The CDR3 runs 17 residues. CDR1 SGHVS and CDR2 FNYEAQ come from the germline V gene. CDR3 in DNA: TGTGCCAGCAGCCCCCTCCTACTAGCGGGGGGGCTCGGTGAGCAGTTCTTC. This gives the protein CASSPLLLAGGLGEQFF.

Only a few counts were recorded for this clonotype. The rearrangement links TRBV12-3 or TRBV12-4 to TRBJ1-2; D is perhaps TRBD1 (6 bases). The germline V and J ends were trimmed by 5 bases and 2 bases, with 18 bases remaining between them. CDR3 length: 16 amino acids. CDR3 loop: CASSPKQGPGNYGYTF. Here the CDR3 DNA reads TGTGCCAGCAGTCCGAAACAGGGCCCCGGGAACTATGGCTACACCTTC.

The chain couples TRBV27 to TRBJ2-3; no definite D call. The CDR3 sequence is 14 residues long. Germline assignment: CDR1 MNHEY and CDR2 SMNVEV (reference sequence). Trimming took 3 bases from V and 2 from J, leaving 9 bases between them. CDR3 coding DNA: TGTGCCAGCAGTTTGGTACTTCACACAGATACGCAGTATTTT. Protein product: CASSLVLHTDTQYF.

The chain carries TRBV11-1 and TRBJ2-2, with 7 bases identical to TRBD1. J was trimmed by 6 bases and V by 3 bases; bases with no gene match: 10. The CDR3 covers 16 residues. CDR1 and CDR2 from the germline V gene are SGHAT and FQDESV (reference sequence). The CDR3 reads CASSFDRANRAGELFF. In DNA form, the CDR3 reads TGTGCCAGCAGCTTCGACAGGGCGAATAGGGCCGGGGAGCTGTTTTTT.

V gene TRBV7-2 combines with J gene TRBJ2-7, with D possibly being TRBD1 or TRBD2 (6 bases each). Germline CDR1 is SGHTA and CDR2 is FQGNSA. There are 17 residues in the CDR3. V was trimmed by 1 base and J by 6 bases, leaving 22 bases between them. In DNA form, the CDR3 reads TGTGCCAGCAGCTTAGGAGCGGCGTGGGGGGCGGGGTCCGAGCAGTACTTC. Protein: CASSLGAAWGAGSEQYF.

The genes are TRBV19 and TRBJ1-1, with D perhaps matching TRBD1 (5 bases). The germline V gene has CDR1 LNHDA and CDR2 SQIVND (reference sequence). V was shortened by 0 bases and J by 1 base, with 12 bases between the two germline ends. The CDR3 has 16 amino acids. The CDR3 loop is CASSIDHPRGNTEAFF. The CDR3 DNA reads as TGTGCCAGTAGTATAGATCATCCGAGGGGGAACACTGAAGCTTTCTTT.

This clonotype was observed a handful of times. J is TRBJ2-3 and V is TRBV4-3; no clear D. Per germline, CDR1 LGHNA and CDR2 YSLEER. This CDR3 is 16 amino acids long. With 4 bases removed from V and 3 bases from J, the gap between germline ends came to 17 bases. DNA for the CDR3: TGCGCCAGCAGCCCAAGTTCCGCCCTTCCAACAGATACGCAGTATTTT. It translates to CASSPSSALPTDTQYF.

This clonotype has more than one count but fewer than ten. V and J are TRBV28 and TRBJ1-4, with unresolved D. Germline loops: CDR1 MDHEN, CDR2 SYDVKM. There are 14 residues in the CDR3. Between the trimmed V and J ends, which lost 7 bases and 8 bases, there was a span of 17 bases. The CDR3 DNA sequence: TGTGCCAGCACCCTGGACCTACTAAAGGAAAAACTGTTTTTT. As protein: CASTLDLLKEKLFF. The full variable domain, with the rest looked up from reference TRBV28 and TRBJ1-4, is DVKVTQSSRYLVKRTGEKVFLECVQDMDHENMFWYRQDPGLGLRLIYFSYDVKMKEKGDIPEGYSVSREKKERFSLILESASTNQTSMYLCASTLDLLKEKLFFGSGTQLSVL.